The T cell receptor beta chain described here comes from a study of OX40 agonist ivuxolimab in advanced cancers. To note about this clone: Its antigen is as yet unknown.

Whole-study results and caveats: Mean expanded clone counts were higher in CD8+ than CD4+ T cells. Low normalized T-cell clonal expansion was also seen in some nonresponders.

TCRdb keeps only in-frame clones here, not all; method: immunoSEQ multiplex PCR. The top ten clones hold 0.95% to 1.4% of a sample with about 140,000 clones, 90% of them seen once. This CDR3 has 15 amino acids. J gave up 2 bases and V 6 bases, and 6 bases lay outside the gene matches. Germline loops: CDR1 MGHDK, CDR2 SYGVNS. The TCR comes from an adult with an advanced solid tumor such as melanoma, head and neck, liver or kidney cancer. The sample was CD4+ or CD8+ T cells sorted from blood, taken in a trial of the OX40 agonist ivuxolimab. The chain carries TRBV25-1 and TRBJ2-1; 8 bases map to TRBD2. The CDR3 spells CASRASGLTYNEQFF. CDR3 bases: TGTGCCAGCAGGGCTAGCGGGCTGACCTACAATGAGCAGTTCTTC.